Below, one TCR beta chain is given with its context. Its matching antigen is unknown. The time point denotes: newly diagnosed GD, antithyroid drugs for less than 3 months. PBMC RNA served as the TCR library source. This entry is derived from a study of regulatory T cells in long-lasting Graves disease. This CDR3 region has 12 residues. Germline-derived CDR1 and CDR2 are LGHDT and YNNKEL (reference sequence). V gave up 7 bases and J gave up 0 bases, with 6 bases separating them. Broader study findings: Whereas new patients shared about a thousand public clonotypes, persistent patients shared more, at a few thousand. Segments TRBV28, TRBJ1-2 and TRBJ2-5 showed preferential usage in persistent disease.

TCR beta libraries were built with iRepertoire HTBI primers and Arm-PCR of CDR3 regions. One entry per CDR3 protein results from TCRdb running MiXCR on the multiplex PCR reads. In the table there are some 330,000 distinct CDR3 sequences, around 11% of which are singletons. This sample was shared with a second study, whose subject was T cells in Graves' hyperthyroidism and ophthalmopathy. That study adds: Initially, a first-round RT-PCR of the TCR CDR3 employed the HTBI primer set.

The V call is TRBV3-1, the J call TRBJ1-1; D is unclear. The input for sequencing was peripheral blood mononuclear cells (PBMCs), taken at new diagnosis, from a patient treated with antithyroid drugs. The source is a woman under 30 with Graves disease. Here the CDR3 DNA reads TGTGCCAGCACCCGGATGAACACTGAAGCTTTCTTT. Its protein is CASTRMNTEAFF.